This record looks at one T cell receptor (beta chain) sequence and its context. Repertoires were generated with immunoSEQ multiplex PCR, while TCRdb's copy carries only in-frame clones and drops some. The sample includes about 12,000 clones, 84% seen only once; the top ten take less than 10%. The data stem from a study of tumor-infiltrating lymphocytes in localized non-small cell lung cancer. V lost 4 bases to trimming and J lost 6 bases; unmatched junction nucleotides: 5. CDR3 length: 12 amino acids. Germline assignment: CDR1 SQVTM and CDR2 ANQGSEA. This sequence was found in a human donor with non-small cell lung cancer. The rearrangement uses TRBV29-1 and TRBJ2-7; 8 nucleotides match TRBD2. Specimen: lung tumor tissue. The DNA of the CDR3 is TGCAGCGTTGCCGGGACTAGTGTCGAGCAGTACTTC. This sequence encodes CSVAGTSVEQYF.